This T cell receptor beta chain was retrieved from a study of T-cell reconstitution after alpha-beta-depleted transplantation in children. The authors prepared the TCRbeta library with unique molecular identifiers. Using its own MiXCR run on the PCR reads, TCRdb lists one record per CDR3 protein. The sample consists of about 610,000 distinct CDR3 sequences, more than 9% of them appearing once. Ten or more counts support this clonotype. V lost 4 bases to trimming and J lost 14 bases; unmatched junction nucleotides: 7. Germline lookup yields CDR1 MNHEY and CDR2 SVGEGT. The CDR3 sequence is 12 residues long.

The material sequenced was PBMCs from the stem cell graft donor, taken from the stem cell graft. The receptor's source is a human donor who donated a stem cell graft to a child with acute myeloid leukemia. The chain links TRBV6-2 or TRBV6-3 to TRBJ2-4, with 8 bases fitting TRBD2. CDR3 sequence (DNA): TGTGCCAGCAGTTCACAGCGGGAGAATAAGTACTTC. It translates to CASSSQRENKYF.